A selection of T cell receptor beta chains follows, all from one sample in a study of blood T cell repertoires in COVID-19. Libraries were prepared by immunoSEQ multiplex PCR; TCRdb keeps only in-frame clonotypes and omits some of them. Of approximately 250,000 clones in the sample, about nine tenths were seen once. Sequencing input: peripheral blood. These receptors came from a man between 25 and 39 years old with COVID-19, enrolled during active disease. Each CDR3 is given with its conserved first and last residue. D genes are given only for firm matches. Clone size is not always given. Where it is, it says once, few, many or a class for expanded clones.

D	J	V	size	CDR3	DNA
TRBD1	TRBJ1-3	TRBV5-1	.	CASSFAGTGFGNTIYF	TGCGCCAGCAGCTTCGCCGGGACAGGGTTTGGAAACACCATATATTTT
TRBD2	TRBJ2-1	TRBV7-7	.	CASSRTSGDYNEQFF	TGTGCCAGCAGCCGGACTAGCGGGGACTACAATGAGCAGTTCTTC
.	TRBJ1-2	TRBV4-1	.	CASSQDQAVGGYTF	TGCGCCAGCAGCCAAGATCAGGCAGTAGGTGGCTACACCTTC
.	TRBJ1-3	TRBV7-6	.	CASSLPTGVNSGNTIYF	TGTGCCAGCAGCTTACCCACCGGGGTAAACTCTGGAAACACCATATATTTT
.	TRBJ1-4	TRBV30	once	CAWSRGIQGHEKLFF	TGTGCCTGGAGTCGGGGTATACAGGGCCATGAAAAACTGTTTTTT
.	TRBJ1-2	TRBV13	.	CASSSTDRKPYGYTF	TGTGCCAGCAGCTCCACCGACAGAAAACCCTATGGCTACACCTTC
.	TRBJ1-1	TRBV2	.	CASSADSGTEAFF	TGTGCCAGCAGTGCCGACAGTGGAACTGAAGCTTTCTTT
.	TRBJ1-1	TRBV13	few	CASSPWGGTEAFF	TGTGCCAGCAGCCCGTGGGGAGGCACTGAAGCTTTCTTT
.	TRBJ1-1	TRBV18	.	CASSPVPGKAFF	TGTGCCAGCTCACCAGTCCCGGGTAAAGCTTTCTTT
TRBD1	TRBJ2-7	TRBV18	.	CASSNRDRDEQYF	TGTGCCAGCTCAAACCGGGACAGGGACGAGCAGTACTTC
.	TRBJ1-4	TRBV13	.	CASSLRTGNEKLFF	TGTGCCAGCAGCTTACGAACAGGGAACGAAAAACTGTTTTTT
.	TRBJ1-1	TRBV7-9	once	CAYGGGSTEAFF	TGTGCCTACGGGGGAGGGTCCACTGAAGCTTTCTTT
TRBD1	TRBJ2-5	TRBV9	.	CASSDRGRGETQYF	TGTGCCAGCAGCGACAGGGGGCGCGGGGAGACCCAGTACTTC
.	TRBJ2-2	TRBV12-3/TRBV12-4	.	CASRQNTGELFF	TGTGCCAGCAGACAGAACACCGGGGAGCTGTTTTTT
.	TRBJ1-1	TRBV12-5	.	CASGLAGFRQVNTEAFF	TGTGCTAGTGGTTTGGCGGGATTTCGACAAGTGAACACTGAAGCTTTCTTT
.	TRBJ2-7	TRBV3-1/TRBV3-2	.	CASSTTGRGQYF	TGTGCCAGCAGCACGACCGGGCGGGGGCAATACTTC
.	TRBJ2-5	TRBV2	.	CASSVGTAPPETQYF	TGTGCCAGCAGTGTCGGGACTGCCCCACCAGAGACCCAGTACTTC
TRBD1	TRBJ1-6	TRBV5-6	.	CASSLAYPTGEISPLHF	TGTGCCAGCAGCTTGGCCTATCCTACAGGGGAGATTTCACCCCTCCACTTT
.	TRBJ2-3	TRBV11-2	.	CASSLFGGPSTDTQYF	TGTGCCAGCAGCTTATTCGGGGGGCCCAGCACAGATACGCAGTATTTT
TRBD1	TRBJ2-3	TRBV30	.	CAWSVIGGAGDTQYF	TGTGCCTGGAGTGTAATAGGGGGCGCGGGAGATACGCAGTATTTT
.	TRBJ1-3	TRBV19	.	CASTISPSVGGNTIYF	TGTGCCAGTACCATCAGTCCCAGCGTAGGAGGAAACACCATATATTTT
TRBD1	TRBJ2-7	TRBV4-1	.	CASSHQTGTYEQYF	TGCGCCAGCAGCCATCAGACAGGGACCTACGAGCAGTACTTC
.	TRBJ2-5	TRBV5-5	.	CASSPNTGPLETQYF	TGTGCCAGCAGCCCAAACACAGGGCCCCTCGAGACCCAGTACTTC
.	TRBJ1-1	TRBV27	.	CASSTQDKKAFF	TGTGCCAGCAGTACCCAGGACAAGAAGGCTTTCTTT
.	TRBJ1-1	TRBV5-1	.	CASSLVGPGVNTEAFF	TGCGCCAGCAGCTTGGTGGGACCGGGGGTGAACACTGAAGCTTTCTTT
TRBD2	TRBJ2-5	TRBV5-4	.	CASSLEAGEETQYF	TGTGCCAGCAGCTTGGAAGCGGGGGAAGAGACCCAGTACTTC
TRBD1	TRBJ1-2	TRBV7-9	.	CASSSGTGNGYTF	TGTGCCAGCAGTTCCGGGACAGGGAATGGCTACACCTTC
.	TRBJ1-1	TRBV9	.	CASSVATSAEGTEAFF	TGTGCCAGCAGCGTAGCTACCTCCGCGGAGGGCACTGAAGCTTTCTTT
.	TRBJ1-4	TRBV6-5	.	CASSDRGNNEKLFF	TGTGCCAGCAGCGATCGGGGGAATAATGAAAAACTGTTTTTT
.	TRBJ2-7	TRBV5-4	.	CASSLRGGRSYEQYF	TGTGCCAGCAGCTTGCGTGGGGGCCGCTCCTACGAGCAGTACTTC
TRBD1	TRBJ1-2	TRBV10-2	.	CASSSGQNYGYTF	TGCGCCAGCAGTTCGGGACAGAACTATGGCTACACCTTC
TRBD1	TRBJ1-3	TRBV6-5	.	CASILPGQGIHTIYF	TGTGCCAGCATTTTACCGGGACAGGGCATTCACACCATATATTTT
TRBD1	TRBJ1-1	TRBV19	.	CASSTADRGNTEAFF	TGTGCCAGTAGTACAGCGGACAGGGGAAACACTGAAGCTTTCTTT